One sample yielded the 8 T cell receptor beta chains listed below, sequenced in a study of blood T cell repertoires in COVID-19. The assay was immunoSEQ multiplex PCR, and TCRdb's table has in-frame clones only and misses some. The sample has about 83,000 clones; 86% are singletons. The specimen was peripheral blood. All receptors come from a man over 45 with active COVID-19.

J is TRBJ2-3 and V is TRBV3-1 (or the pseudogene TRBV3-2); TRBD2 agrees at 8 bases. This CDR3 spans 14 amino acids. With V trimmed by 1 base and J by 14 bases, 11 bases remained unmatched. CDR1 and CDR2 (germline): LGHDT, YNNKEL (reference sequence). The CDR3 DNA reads TGTGCCAGCAGCCAAGTCAGTCGGGAGGGCCGATTGTATTTT. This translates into CASSQVSREGRLYF.

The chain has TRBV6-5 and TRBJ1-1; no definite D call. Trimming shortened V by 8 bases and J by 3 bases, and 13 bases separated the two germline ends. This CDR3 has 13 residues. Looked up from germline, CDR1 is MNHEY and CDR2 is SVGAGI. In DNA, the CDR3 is TGTGCCAGCTCTTGGGAGAAGGACACTGAAGCTTTCTTT. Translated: CASSWEKDTEAFF.

CDR3 region: CAWSSTGTQPQHF. CDR3 in DNA: TGTGCCTGGAGCTCGACAGGGACTCAGCCCCAGCATTTT. V is TRBV30 and J is TRBJ1-5; TRBD1 aligns across 7 bases. V was pared by 3 bases and J by 6 bases, with 5 bases of the junction left unmatched. The germline V gene encodes CDR1 GTSNPN and CDR2 SVGIG (reference sequence). CDR3 length: 13 residues. The full variable domain, its missing parts supplied by reference TRBV30 and TRBJ1-5, is SQTIHQWPATLVQPVGSPLSLECTVEGTSNPNLYWYRQAAGRGLQLLFYSVGIGQISSEVPQNLSASRPQDRQFILSSKKLLLSDSGFYLCAWSSTGTQPQHFGDGTRLSIL.

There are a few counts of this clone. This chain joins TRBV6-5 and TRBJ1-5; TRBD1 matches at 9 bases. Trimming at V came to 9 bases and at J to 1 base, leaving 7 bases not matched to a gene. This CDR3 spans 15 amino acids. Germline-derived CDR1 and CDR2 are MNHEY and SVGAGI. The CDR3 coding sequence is TGTGCCAGAGAAACAGGGGGCCGAAGCAATCAGCCCCAGCATTTT. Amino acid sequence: CARETGGRSNQPQHF.

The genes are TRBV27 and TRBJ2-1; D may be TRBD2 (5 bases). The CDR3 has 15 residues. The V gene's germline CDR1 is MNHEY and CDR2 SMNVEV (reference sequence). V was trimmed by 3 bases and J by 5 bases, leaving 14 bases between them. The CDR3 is CASSFTGRLNNEQFF. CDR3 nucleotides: TGTGCCAGCAGTTTTACGGGCAGACTAAACAATGAGCAGTTCTTC.

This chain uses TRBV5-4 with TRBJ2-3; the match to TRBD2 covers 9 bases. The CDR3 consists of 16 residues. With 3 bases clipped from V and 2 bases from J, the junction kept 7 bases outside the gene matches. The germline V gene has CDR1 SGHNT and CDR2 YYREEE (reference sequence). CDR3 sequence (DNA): TGTGCCAGCAGCTCACAGCGGGGGGCCAACACAGATACGCAGTATTTT. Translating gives CASSSQRGANTDTQYF.

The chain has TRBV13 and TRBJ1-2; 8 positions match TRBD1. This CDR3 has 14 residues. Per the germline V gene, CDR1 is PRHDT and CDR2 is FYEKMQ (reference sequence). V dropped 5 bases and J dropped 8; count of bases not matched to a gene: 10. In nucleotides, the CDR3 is TGTGCCAGCAGCCCTAGACAGGGGCAGGCGGGCTACACCTTC. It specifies CASSPRQGQAGYTF.

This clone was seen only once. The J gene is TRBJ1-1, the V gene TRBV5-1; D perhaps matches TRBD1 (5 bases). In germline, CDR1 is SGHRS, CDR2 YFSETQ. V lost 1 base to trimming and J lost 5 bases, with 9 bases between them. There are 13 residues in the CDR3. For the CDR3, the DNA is TGCGCCAGCAGCTTGAGGGGTGGGACTGAAGCTTTCTTT. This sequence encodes CASSLRGGTEAFF. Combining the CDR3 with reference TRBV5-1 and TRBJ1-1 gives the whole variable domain KAGVTQTPRYLIKTRGQQVTLSCSPISGHRSVSWYQQTPGQGLQFLFEYFSETQRNKGNFPGRFSGRQFSNSRSEMNVSTLELGDSALYLCASSLRGGTEAFFGQGTRLTVV.